These 8 T cell receptor beta chains were all obtained from the same sample, sequenced in a study of blood T cell repertoires in COVID-19. TCRdb's table, derived via immunoSEQ multiplex PCR, lists solely in-frame clones and lacks some. The repertoire holds 200,000 to 250,000 clones, with 86% as singletons. The sequencing input was PBMCs or T cells enriched from blood (not recorded which). The receptors come from a woman aged 40-49 years with acute COVID-19.

V and J are TRBV7-3 and TRBJ1-1; tentative D call: TRBD1 (5 bases). Germline V gene sequence: CDR1 SGHTA, CDR2 FQGTGA. V was shortened by 4 bases and J by 9 bases, with 12 bases between the two germline ends. The CDR3 totals 12 residues. CDR3 DNA: TGTGCCAGCAGCTCTTACGGGGGAAAAGCTTTCTTT. Translating gives CASSSYGGKAFF.

The chain recombines TRBV5-1 with TRBJ1-1; 7 bases map to TRBD1. The CDR3 consists of 13 residues. After removal of 4 bases from V and 3 bases from J, the junction contained 3 bases not matched to a gene. CDR1 is SGHRS and CDR2 is YFSETQ in the germline V gene. The chain's CDR3 is CASSPGTDTEAFF. The CDR3 bases are TGCGCCAGCAGCCCGGGGACAGACACTGAAGCTTTCTTT.

V gene TRBV20-1 combines with J gene TRBJ1-4, with 7 positions matching TRBD1. The ends lost 7 bases at V and 8 bases at J; junction bases unmatched: 4. Germline V gene data show CDR1 as DFQATT and CDR2 as SNEGSKA (reference sequence). This CDR3 comprises 11 residues. CDR3: CSVMGQEKLFF. For the CDR3, the DNA is TGCAGTGTCATGGGACAGGAAAAACTGTTTTTT.

This chain joins TRBV19 and TRBJ2-3, with D possibly being TRBD1 (5 bases). Trimming removed 1 base from V and 3 bases from J, with 8 bases in between. CDR1 and CDR2 (germline): LNHDA, SQIVND (reference sequence). The CDR3 has 14 residues. CDR3 sequence reads: CASSIGTSTDTQYF. In DNA form, the CDR3 reads TGTGCCAGTAGTATAGGGACATCAACAGATACGCAGTATTTT.

Here the CDR3 DNA reads TGTGCCAGTAGCCAGGGGGCCAAAAACATTCAGTACTTC. This codes for CASSQGAKNIQYF. V usage is TRBV19 and J usage is TRBJ2-4; maybe TRBD1 (6 bases). The V gene's germline CDR1 is LNHDA and CDR2 SQIVND (reference sequence). The CDR3 is 13 residues long. The V and J ends lost 6 bases and 1 base respectively, with 7 bases between them.

This chain joins TRBV29-1 and TRBJ2-7; a weak D match, TRBD2 (7 bases). The germline V gene has CDR1 SQVTM and CDR2 ANQGSEA. Trimming left V 3 bases short and J 5 bases short, with 17 bases between. The CDR3 contains 14 residues. The CDR3 reads CSVERRRGGNEQYF. CDR3 bases: TGCAGCGTTGAGAGGAGAAGGGGGGGAAACGAGCAGTACTTC.

The chain is built from TRBV5-1 and TRBJ2-1; TRBD1 agrees at 8 bases. Per the germline V gene, CDR1 is SGHRS and CDR2 is YFSETQ. V lost 0 bases and J lost 6; bases outside the gene matches: 5. CDR3 length: 15 residues. CDR3 region: CASSLDRGKSNEQFF. In DNA form, the CDR3 reads TGCGCCAGCAGCTTGGACAGGGGGAAGTCCAATGAGCAGTTCTTC.

V and J are TRBV6-5 and TRBJ1-1, with TRBD1 matching 8 bases. CDR1 is MNHEY, CDR2 SVGAGI, per germline. V was pared by 5 bases and J by 9 bases, with 8 bases of the junction left unmatched. CDR3 length: 13 amino acids. CDR3 amino acids: CASSIPGQEKAFF. The CDR3 DNA sequence: TGTGCCAGCAGTATACCGGGACAGGAAAAAGCTTTCTTT.